Detailed here is one T cell receptor (beta chain). This sample stems from a study of blood T cell repertoires in COVID-19. For the study at large: Nucleic acid was either cDNA or gDNA, and it came from T cells, B-cell-depleted T cells, or PBMCs.

Generated by immunoSEQ multiplex PCR, the TCRdb table keeps only in-frame clones and is missing some. Of roughly 330,000 clones listed, roughly 87% were seen once; the top ten hold 5.5% to 6%. Recruitment covered about 26 US areas and drew participants whose ages spanned roughly 18 to 89 years. The CDR3 totals 14 residues. Germline CDR1 is MDHEN and CDR2 is SYDVKM. Trimming took 2 bases from V and 3 from J, leaving 11 bases between them. The receptor was isolated from a woman in her twenties or thirties who had recovered from COVID-19. Material for sequencing was PBMCs or T cells enriched from blood (not recorded which). This sequence joins TRBV28 and TRBJ2-7; maybe TRBD1 (5 bases). Written as DNA, the CDR3 is TGTGCCAGCAGTTTACCCCAGGGCTACTACGAGCAGTACTTC. It specifies CASSLPQGYYEQYF. Filled out from reference TRBV28 and TRBJ2-7, the complete variable domain reads DVKVTQSSRYLVKRTGEKVFLECVQDMDHENMFWYRQDPGLGLRLIYFSYDVKMKEKGDIPEGYSVSREKKERFSLILESASTNQTSMYLCASSLPQGYYEQYFGPGTRLTVT.